The following is a T cell receptor beta chain sequence with its context. The data were obtained in a study of cytomegalovirus exposure and HLA in healthy donors. PCR amplification relied on 60 Vbeta primers (plus 13 Jbeta primers). The data were produced by immunoSEQ multiplex PCR, yet TCRdb's version contains in-frame clones alone and is incomplete. The data show some 110,000 clones, 78% seen once. This CDR3 has 14 amino acids. CDR1 MGHDK and CDR2 SYGVNS come from the germline V gene. J lost 5 bases, V lost 7 bases, and 8 bases had no gene match. V is TRBV25-1 and J is TRBJ2-5; 9 nucleotides line up with TRBD1. The TCR comes from a man aged 25 to 45 in good health and CMV-seronegative. The specimen was PBMCs. CDR3 in DNA: TGTGCCAGCAAAGACAGGGGGACCGGGGAGACCCAGTACTTC. This translates into CASKDRGTGETQYF.